The present entry profiles one T cell receptor (beta chain) with its context. Antigen unknown. This specimen belongs to a study of response to subunit inactivated influenza vaccine. Study results and limitations: With each seasonal influenza vaccination, the authors suggested, few new T cells are recruited.

Trimming removed 6 bases at V and 3 bases at J, with 13 bases between. Per germline, CDR1 SEHNR and CDR2 FQNEAQ (reference sequence). CDR3 length: 14 residues. TCRdb passed the RT-PCR reads through MiXCR, listing each CDR3 protein once. Found here are roughly 290,000 distinct CDR3 sequences, around a fifth of them singletons; the top ten hold roughly 10%. The sample here was PBMCs from blood, taken approximately 22 months after vaccination. The gene calls are TRBV7-9 and TRBJ2-3, with D possibly TRBD1 on 5 matching bases. This receptor was obtained from a man aged 50 to 69 who received an inactivated influenza vaccine. CDR3 coding DNA: TGTGCCAGCAGTACTCACAGGTTGACAGATACGCAGTATTTT. Amino acid sequence: CASSTHRLTDTQYF.